Each of the 19 T cell receptor beta chains below was sequenced from the same sample in a study of post-analysis software for immune sequencing data. Prepared libraries of TCR beta cDNA carried unique molecular identifiers. A single record per CDR3 protein comes from TCRdb applying MiXCR to the PCR reads. Found here are about 260,000 distinct CDR3 sequences, around 34% of them singletons; the top ten hold around 4.7%. Findings and limits, study-wide: TRBV5-6, TRBV5-1 and TRBV20-1 were among five TRBV segments more frequent in patients than controls.

No antigen has been assigned to these receptors. The specimen sequenced was blood. Receptors originate from a girl between 10 and 17 years old with multiple sclerosis.

The J gene is TRBJ2-3, the V gene TRBV29-1, with unresolved D. This CDR3 has 13 amino acids. Germline CDR1 reads SQVTM; CDR2 reads ANQGSEA. V dropped 1 base and J dropped 4 bases, with 9 bases sitting between them. CDR3 amino acids: CSVEGRASDTQYF. CDR3 nucleotides: TGCAGCGTTGAAGGAAGGGCATCAGATACGCAGTATTTT.

This clonotype turned up a few times. This sequence joins TRBV11-2 and TRBJ1-6, with D unresolved. Germline CDR1 is SGHAT and CDR2 is FQNNGV. Trimming shortened V by 4 bases and J by 6 bases, and 13 bases separated the two germline ends. CDR3 length: 15 residues. For the CDR3, the DNA is TGTGCCAGCAGCTCGGTTAAGGGCCCTAATTCACCCCTCCACTTT. Translating it yields CASSSVKGPNSPLHF.

Note on this clonotype: A much larger clone differs from this one at a single base, so this may be a read error. This chain uses TRBV24-1 with TRBJ2-1, with 16 bases identical to TRBD2. CDR3 length: 21 amino acids. The germline gives CDR1 KGHDR, CDR2 SFDVKD. CDR3: CVTRGTGTDGTSGGAVNEQFF. As DNA, the CDR3 is TGTGTCACCAGGGGTACTGGGACTGATGGGACTAGCGGGGGGGCCGTCAATGAGCAGTTCTTC.

This clonotype was found many times. The rearrangement uses TRBV7-2 and TRBJ2-5, with D hard to call. Trimming left V 6 bases short and J 1 base short, with 12 bases between. This CDR3 has 14 residues. Germline-derived CDR1 and CDR2 are SGHTA and FQGNSA. This CDR3 reads CASRQTSSQETQYF. CDR3 in DNA: TGTGCCAGCAGGCAAACGTCTTCCCAAGAGACCCAGTACTTC.

This clonotype was seen many times. The V call is TRBV3-1, the J call TRBJ1-1; the D gene is possibly TRBD1 (5 bases). Per germline, CDR1 LGHDT and CDR2 YNNKEL (reference sequence). Trimming stripped 4 bases from V and 5 bases from J, with 20 bases between. CDR3 length: 16 residues. The CDR3 sequence: CASSRILVGTGTEAFF. CDR3 in DNA: TGTGCCAGCAGCCGAATATTGGTAGGGACTGGGACTGAAGCTTTCTTT. Combining the CDR3 with reference TRBV3-1 and TRBJ1-1 gives the whole variable domain DTAVSQTPKYLVTQMGNDKSIKCEQNLGHDTMYWYKQDSKKFLKIMFSYNNKELIINETVPNRFSPKSPDKAHLNLHINSLELGDSAVYFCASSRILVGTGTEAFFGQGTRLTVV.

This clonotype was seen only a few times. A much larger clone sits a single nucleotide away, making a read error possible. This chain uses TRBV7-8 with TRBJ2-1, with 8 bases aligning to TRBD1. CDR1 is SGHVS and CDR2 is FQNEAQ in the germline V gene. This CDR3 spans 15 amino acids. The CDR3 spells CAGSSGQGRSNEQFF. Here the CDR3 DNA reads TGTGCCGGCAGCTCTGGACAGGGAAGGTCCAATGAGCAGTTCTTC.

This clonotype showed up many times. The gene calls are TRBV29-1 and TRBJ2-3; D gene ambiguous. The germline gives CDR1 SQVTM, CDR2 ANQGSEA. The V end was cut by 3 bases, the J end by 1 base, with 5 bases between. The CDR3 runs to 12 residues. The CDR3 region is CSVDAGTDTQYF. CDR3 nucleotide sequence: TGCAGCGTTGATGCCGGCACAGATACGCAGTATTTT.

At least ten counts were recorded for this clonotype. V and J are TRBV7-2 and TRBJ2-3, with D possibly being TRBD1 or TRBD2 (5 bases each). Germline loops: CDR1 SGHTA, CDR2 FQGNSA. The CDR3 totals 15 residues. V lost 5 bases, J lost 3 bases, and 15 bases lay in between. In DNA form, the CDR3 reads TGTGCCAGCAGCCGAGGGACGCCGGGGACAGATACGCAGTATTTT. Protein sequence: CASSRGTPGTDTQYF.

This chain joins TRBV12-3 or TRBV12-4 and TRBJ2-7; D is unclear. Trimming removed 3 bases at V and 5 bases at J, with 8 bases between. This CDR3 spans 12 amino acids. The CDR3 protein is CASSLDANEQYF. CDR3 sequence (DNA): TGTGCCAGCAGTTTGGACGCGAACGAGCAGTACTTC.

The V gene is TRBV7-9, the J gene TRBJ2-1; 11 bases line up with TRBD2. The V gene's germline CDR1 is SEHNR and CDR2 FQNEAQ (reference sequence). This CDR3 spans 17 amino acids. Trimming cost V 5 bases and J 6 bases; bases outside gene matches: 12. CDR3 in DNA: TGTGCCAGCAGCCCAGCGACTAGCGGGATGTTTATCAATGAGCAGTTCTTC. Its protein is CASSPATSGMFINEQFF.

As for this clonotype: This may come from a read error, since a much larger clone is one base off. The chain recombines TRBV20-1 with TRBJ2-1; D possibly corresponds to TRBD2 (7 bases). The length of the CDR3 is 16 residues. The germline gives CDR1 DFQATT, CDR2 SNEGSKA (reference sequence). The germline V and J ends were trimmed by 3 bases and 10 bases, with 25 bases remaining between them. CDR3 DNA sequence: TGCAGTGCTAGGGAAGGGGGGGAAACCACCGCTTACGAGCAGTTCTTC. It specifies CSAREGGETTAYEQFF.

CDR3 sequence reads: CASSPVQGSTTQYF. The CDR3 DNA sequence: TGTGCCAGCAGCCCAGTTCAGGGTTCAACTACGCAGTATTTT. The chain is built from TRBV3-1 and TRBJ2-3; the D gene is possibly TRBD1 (5 bases). The CDR3 runs 14 residues. V was trimmed by 4 bases and J by 8 bases, leaving 16 bases between them. Germline V lookup: CDR1 LGHDT, CDR2 YNNKEL (reference sequence).

This chain links TRBV7-8 with TRBJ2-1; 15 bases match TRBD2. The germline V gene encodes CDR1 SGHVS and CDR2 FQNEAQ. With 1 base clipped from V and 7 bases from J, the junction kept 8 bases outside the gene matches. This CDR3 comprises 18 residues. As DNA, the CDR3 is TGTGCCAGCAGCTTAGTAGGGGGGACTAGCGGGAGGTGGAATGAGCAGTTCTTC. Translation gives CASSLVGGTSGRWNEQFF.

A word on this clonotype: A read error may be the cause here, since a much bigger clone is one base away. The chain links TRBV12-3 or TRBV12-4 to TRBJ1-2; D possibly corresponds to TRBD1 (6 bases). This CDR3 spans 15 amino acids. The CDR3 coding sequence is TGTGCCAGCAGCCGAACAGGGATTGGAAGCTATGGCTGCACCTTC. Protein sequence: CASSRTGIGSYGCTF.

In the case of this clonotype: Germline is not matched at one junction end, which may reflect a read error. V usage is TRBV5-1 and J usage is TRBJ1-6; 9 nucleotides match TRBD1. There are 16 residues in the CDR3. CDR1 is SGHRS, CDR2 YFSETQ, per germline. CDR3 sequence (DNA): TGCGCCAGCAGCTCGGACAGGGGCCGTCATAATTCACCCCCCCACTTT. As protein: CASSSDRGRHNSPPHF.

V usage is TRBV5-6 and J usage is TRBJ1-2, with no clear D. Germline assignment: CDR1 SGHDT and CDR2 YYEEEE. V lost 0 bases, J lost 4 bases, and 10 bases lay in between. This CDR3 region has 14 residues. CDR3 coding DNA: TGTGCCAGCAGCTTGGAGACTTTTAGCTATGGCTACACCTTC. Translation gives CASSLETFSYGYTF. Based on the CDR3 plus reference TRBV5-6 and TRBJ1-2, the full variable domain is DAGVTQSPTHLIKTRGQQVTLRCSPKSGHDTVSWYQQALGQGPQFIFQYYEEEERQRGNFPDRFSGHQFPNYSSELNVNALLLGDSALYLCASSLETFSYGYTFGSGTRLTVV.

This clonotype was seen just once. This clone may be a read error of a much larger clone one base away. V usage is TRBV5-5 and J usage is TRBJ2-3, with a weak D call TRBD2 (5 bases). The CDR3 consists of 14 residues. CDR1 is SGHKS and CDR2 is YYEKEE in the germline V gene (reference sequence). CDR3 DNA sequence: TGTGCCGGCAGCCCCAAAGAGGGCCGGGATACGCAGTATTTT. Its translation is CAGSPKEGRDTQYF.

This clonotype was seen ten or more times. The chain has TRBV20-1 and TRBJ2-5, with D perhaps matching TRBD1 (6 bases). V lost 1 base, J lost 4 bases, and 16 bases lay in between. The CDR3 contains 15 residues. Germline V gene sequence: CDR1 DFQATT, CDR2 SNEGSKA (reference sequence). The CDR3 sequence is CSARVMRQDIETQYF. In nucleotides, the CDR3 is TGCAGTGCTAGAGTCATGAGACAGGACATAGAGACCCAGTACTTC.

The CDR3 DNA sequence: TGTGCCACCCGACAGGGGATAGGGGAGACCCAGTACTTC. Encoded protein: CATRQGIGETQYF. The chain recombines TRBV10-3 with TRBJ2-5, with 8 bases identical to TRBD1. After removal of 10 bases from V and 5 bases from J, the junction contained 9 bases not matched to a gene. Per the germline V gene, CDR1 is ENHRY and CDR2 is SYGVKD. The CDR3 covers 13 residues.